The rows below give T cell receptor beta chains drawn from one sample of a study of OX40 agonist ivuxolimab in advanced cancers. Some clones are missing from TCRdb's copy, which holds only in-frame ones; the method was immunoSEQ multiplex PCR. The table shows 60,000 to 70,000 clones, with around 83% occurring only once. Sequenced here: CD4+ or CD8+ T cells sorted from blood, sampled in a trial of the OX40 agonist ivuxolimab. These receptors all come from an adult with an advanced solid tumor such as melanoma, head and neck, liver or kidney cancer. Both conserved end residues are part of each CDR3. The order of the fields is D gene, CDR3 length, V gene, clone size, J gene, CDR3 DNA, CDR3 protein. A D gene is named only where the DNA matches it firmly. The listing skips clone size in some rows; elsewhere it reads once, few, many or a size class.

NA	15	TRBV5-1	many	TRBJ1-2	TGCGCCAGCAGCTTGGCCGTCGGCCCTAACTATGGCTACACCTTC	CASSLAVGPNYGYTF
NA	13	TRBV7-2	NA	TRBJ1-5	TGTGCCAGCAGCTTACAGAGCAATCAGCCCCAGCATTTT	CASSLQSNQPQHF
TRBD2	11	TRBV10-3	NA	TRBJ2-5	TGTGCCATCAGGGGGGGGGAGACCCAGTACTTC	CAIRGGETQYF
NA	16	TRBV4-3	few	TRBJ2-5	TGCGCCAGCAGCCAAGTTTTAGGTCTTGGGCGGGAGACCCAGTACTTC	CASSQVLGLGRETQYF
NA	12	TRBV5-1	NA	TRBJ2-5	TGCGCCAGCAGCTTGGCACAAGAGACCCAGTACTTC	CASSLAQETQYF
TRBD2	17	TRBV11-2	NA	TRBJ2-3	TGTGCCAGCAGCCAAGGGACTAGCGGGAGATTCACAGATACGCAGTATTTT	CASSQGTSGRFTDTQYF
NA	15	TRBV18	NA	TRBJ2-1	TGTGCCAGCTCACCAGGCTCGACCCTAAACAATGAGCAGTTCTTC	CASSPGSTLNNEQFF
NA	14	TRBV10-2	NA	TRBJ2-1	TGCGCCAGCAGTAGCTTCGCGGGCTACAATGAGCAGTTCTTC	CASSSFAGYNEQFF
NA	19	TRBV11-2	NA	TRBJ2-3	TGTGCCAGCAAGAACTTAGGTTCCCGAGGTGGGTTGAGGACAGATACGCAGTATTTT	CASKNLGSRGGLRTDTQYF
NA	14	TRBV18	NA	TRBJ1-2	TGTGCCAGCTCACGGACCTCCAGGGACTATGGCTACACCTTC	CASSRTSRDYGYTF
NA	15	TRBV7-8	NA	TRBJ1-3	TGTGCCAGCAGCTCAACAGGAAACTCTGGAAACACCATATATTTT	CASSSTGNSGNTIYF
TRBD1	13	TRBV30	NA	TRBJ1-1	TGTGCCTGGAGCAGGGGGGGGAACACTGAAGCTTTCTTT	CAWSRGGNTEAFF
TRBD2	15	TRBV14	NA	TRBJ2-1	TGTGCCAGCAGCCAAGACGAGGCGTTTGGGGGGGGGCAGTTCTTC	CASSQDEAFGGGQFF
NA	15	TRBV21-1	NA	TRBJ1-5	TGTGCCAGCAGGATTTGGCAGTATAGCAATCAGCCCCAGCATTTT	CASRIWQYSNQPQHF
NA	12	TRBV30	NA	TRBJ2-5	TGTGCCTGCAGGTTCTGGGATGAGACCCAGTACTTC	CACRFWDETQYF
TRBD2	17	TRBV7-9	NA	TRBJ2-1	TGTGCCAGCAGCTCCTTAGGGCTAGCGGGACTCTACAATGAGCAGTTCTTC	CASSSLGLAGLYNEQFF
NA	14	TRBV5-4	once	TRBJ2-1	TGTGCCAGCAGCCTGACGCCTGAGAAGGATGAGCAGTTCTTC	CASSLTPEKDEQFF
NA	14	TRBV29-1	NA	TRBJ1-1	TGCAGCGCCAGAACAGGGAGTGGAGGCACTGAAGCTTTCTTT	CSARTGSGGTEAFF
TRBD1	16	TRBV5-6	NA	TRBJ2-7	TGTGCCAGCACACTATCCGCACAGGGGGCTGACTACGAGCAGTACTTC	CASTLSAQGADYEQYF
NA	15	TRBV7-2	NA	TRBJ2-3	TGTGCCAGCAGCTTAGCAGGGATAAGCACAGATACGCAGTATTTT	CASSLAGISTDTQYF
TRBD1	12	TRBV19	NA	TRBJ2-1	TGTGCCAGCGGACAGGGGTGGGGTGAGCAGTTCTTC	CASGQGWGEQFF
NA	14	TRBV28	NA	TRBJ2-7	TGTGCCAGCAGTTTAGGGGCGCGAGGGGACGAGCAGTACTTC	CASSLGARGDEQYF
NA	17	TRBV11-2	NA	TRBJ2-2	TGTGCCAGCAGCTTAGACCCTGGAGGTATGGGCACCGGGGAGCTGTTTTTT	CASSLDPGGMGTGELFF
NA	14	TRBV7-9	NA	TRBJ1-2	TGTGCCAGCAGCTCCTCAGGGCCCAACTATGGCTACACCTTC	CASSSSGPNYGYTF
NA	13	TRBV9	once	TRBJ2-1	TGTGCCAGCAGCACCGACACTGGGGGTGAGCAGTTCTTC	CASSTDTGGEQFF
NA	11	TRBV6-1	NA	TRBJ2-5	TGTGCCAGCAGTGAAGCAGGTCCCCAGTACTTC	CASSEAGPQYF